These 32 T cell receptor beta chains share one sample of origin, sequenced in a study of spatial heterogeneity in lung cancer. From the 5' RACE reads, TCRdb called clonotypes with MiXCR, one entry per CDR3 protein. There are roughly 13,000 distinct CDR3 sequences in the sample; 3.5% to 4.5% occur only once, and over 35% lies in the top ten. Time point of the sample: sample taken at primary tumor resection. Unsorted tumor, nontumor lung tissue or cryopreserved PBMC supplied the whole RNA. Here the sequenced sample was PBMCs, taken at surgery. The receptors here all came from a male donor with early-stage non-small cell lung cancer.

This clonotype rates as medium-sized. This beta chain represents an off-target read in a library built for alpha chains; its size is of limited meaning. The V gene is TRBV7-2, the J gene TRBJ1-2, with 8 bases identical to TRBD1. Germline V gives CDR1 SGHTA, CDR2 FQGNSA. V shed 5 bases and J 4 bases; nucleotides not matched to a gene: 9. CDR3 length: 15 residues. This CDR3 is CASSPEAGGGYGYTF. The CDR3 DNA follows: TGTGCCAGCAGCCCAGAGGCAGGGGGCGGCTATGGCTACACCTTC.

This clonotype has at least ten counts. Since the library was made to target alpha chains, this beta chain is a stray read and its abundance is not meaningful. The genes are TRBV14 and TRBJ2-1; perhaps TRBD1 as D (5 bases). Trimming pared 5 bases from V and 9 bases from J, leaving 11 bases between. This CDR3 comprises 12 residues. In germline, CDR1 is SGHDN, CDR2 FVKESK. The CDR3 region is CASSASRGEQFF. Here the CDR3 DNA reads TGTGCCAGCAGCGCCTCTAGGGGTGAGCAGTTCTTC.

This clonotype appeared many times. As an off-target read in a library built for alpha chains, this beta chain has a frequency of little significance. The chain has TRBV12-3 or TRBV12-4 and TRBJ2-3; D might be TRBD1 (5 bases). This CDR3 is built from 16 residues. V lost 7 bases to trimming and J lost 3 bases, with 20 bases between them. CDR3 in amino acids: CASNRPVGRETDTQYF. In DNA form, the CDR3 reads TGTGCCAGCAACAGGCCGGTAGGTCGCGAGACAGATACGCAGTATTTT.

Points on this clonotype: Being off target in a library aimed at alpha chains, this beta chain has a size of little meaning. The chain carries TRBV27 and TRBJ2-7; TRBD1 might be the D (6 bases). In germline, CDR1 is MNHEY, CDR2 SMNVEV (reference sequence). Trimming removed 0 bases at V and 6 bases at J, with 6 bases between. The CDR3 length is 12 residues. In DNA, the CDR3 is TGTGCCAGCAGTTTATCAGGGGGCGAGCAGTACTTC. Translated, it gives CASSLSGGEQYF.

This clonotype was recorded at least ten times. With the library built for alpha chains, this beta chain is off target and its frequency is not meaningful. This chain connects TRBV5-1 to TRBJ2-7, with D possibly TRBD1 on 6 matching bases. This CDR3 region has 14 residues. CDR1 SGHRS and CDR2 YFSETQ come from the germline V gene. V was clipped by 0 bases and J by 5 bases, with 12 bases between them. CDR3 in DNA: TGCGCCAGCAGCTTGGGACAGGCAAGGGACGAGCAGTACTTC. This codes for CASSLGQARDEQYF.

This clonotype came up many times. This beta chain is an unintended read in a library built for alpha chains; its size means little. This chain joins TRBV19 and TRBJ2-2; tentatively, D is TRBD2 (5 bases). The germline CDR1 and CDR2 sequences are LNHDA and SQIVND (reference sequence). The CDR3 contains 15 residues. V lost 2 bases and J 6 bases, leaving 13 bases between the germline ends. The CDR3 loop reads CASSITSYIAGELFF. For the CDR3, the DNA is TGTGCCAGTAGTATAACTAGTTATATAGCCGGGGAGCTGTTTTTT.

This clonotype was counted many times. This beta chain represents an off-target read in a library built for alpha chains; its size is of limited meaning. The genes are TRBV6-5 and TRBJ2-5; 9 positions match TRBD2. The V gene end was trimmed by 0 bases and the J gene end by 4 bases; junction bases not matched to a gene: 9. Germline CDR1 is MNHEY and CDR2 is SVGAGI. CDR3 length equals 17 residues. CDR3 DNA: TGTGCCAGCAGTTACTCGAGGGCGCGGGAGGGCCGAGAGACCCAGTACTTC. It translates to CASSYSRAREGRETQYF.

This clonotype showed up many times. Found in a library prepared for alpha chains, this beta chain is an off-target read, and its abundance has little meaning. The chain combines TRBV6-5 with TRBJ2-7; 10 positions match TRBD1. V trimming: 2 bases; J trimming: 3 bases; junction bases outside the gene matches: 4. CDR3 size: 15 residues. Germline-derived CDR1 and CDR2 are MNHEY and SVGAGI. The chain's CDR3 is CASSYMGQGFYEQYF. The CDR3 DNA is TGTGCCAGCAGTTACATGGGACAGGGGTTCTACGAGCAGTACTTC.

This clonotype has ten or more counts. A library prepared for alpha chains yielded this beta chain as an off-target read; its size is of little meaning. The genes are TRBV2 and TRBJ2-2; tentatively, D is TRBD2 (5 bases). CDR3 length equals 14 residues. V gave up 7 bases and J gave up 8 bases, with 17 bases separating them. Per germline, CDR1 SNHLY and CDR2 FYNNEI. Here the CDR3 DNA reads TGTGCCAGCACCAAAAGTTGGGAGTCAGGGGAGCTGTTTTTT. Translation gives CASTKSWESGELFF. Supplemented by reference TRBV2 and TRBJ2-2, the full variable domain reads EPEVTQTPSHQVTQMGQEVILRCVPISNHLYFYWYRQILGQKVEFLVSFYNNEISEKSEIFDDQFSVERPDGSNFTLKIRSTKLEDSAMYFCASTKSWESGELFFGEGSRLTVL.

As concerns this clonotype: This beta chain is a stray sequence in a library constructed for alpha chains; its clone size is not meaningful. This chain joins TRBV7-2 and TRBJ2-2; tentatively, D is TRBD1 (6 bases). V lost 2 bases to trimming and J lost 4 bases, with 11 bases between them. CDR1 is SGHTA and CDR2 is FQGNSA in the germline V gene. The CDR3 contains 15 residues. CDR3 amino acids: CASSLWQGTTGELFF. Here the CDR3 DNA reads TGTGCCAGCAGCTTATGGCAGGGGACCACCGGGGAGCTGTTTTTT. Looking up the rest from reference TRBV7-2 and TRBJ2-2 gives the full variable domain: GAGVSQSPSNKVTEKGKDVELRCDPISGHTALYWYRQSLGQGLEFLIYFQGNSAPDKSGLPSDRFSAERTGGSVSTLTIQRTQQEDSAVYLCASSLWQGTTGELFFGEGSRLTVL.

This clonotype has ten or more counts. The library was built for alpha chains, so this beta chain is an off-target read and its size means little. The genes are TRBV20-1 and TRBJ2-7; D possibly matches TRBD1 or TRBD2 (5 bases each). The germline gives CDR1 DFQATT, CDR2 SNEGSKA (reference sequence). This CDR3 comprises 17 residues. The V end was cut by 0 bases, the J end by 0 bases, with 18 bases between. The CDR3 sequence is CSARDALGRASSYEQYF. CDR3 nucleotide sequence: TGCAGTGCTAGAGATGCCCTGGGACGGGCAAGCTCCTACGAGCAGTACTTC.

This clonotype was seen more than once but under ten times. With the library built for alpha chains, this beta chain is off target and its frequency is not meaningful. This chain links TRBV6-5 with TRBJ2-1, with D hard to call. V was pared by 4 bases and J by 4 bases, with 14 bases between. This CDR3 is built from 15 residues. In germline, CDR1 is MNHEY, CDR2 SVGAGI. The CDR3: CASSLRDPRYNEQFF. DNA of the CDR3: TGTGCCAGCAGTTTGCGAGATCCGAGGTACAATGAGCAGTTCTTC.

Comment on this clonotype: The library was built for alpha chains, so this beta chain is an off-target read and its size means little. The chain is built from TRBV12-3 or TRBV12-4 and TRBJ2-7; D uncertain. V was cut by 5 bases and J by 6 bases, with 17 bases left in between. This CDR3 has 14 residues. CDR3 bases: TGTGCCAGCAGTCCCCGGGCCTCCCTCAGCGAGCAGTACTTC. Residues: CASSPRASLSEQYF.

This clonotype was counted at least ten times. The library was built for alpha chains, so this beta chain is an off-target read and its size means little. The gene calls are TRBV12-3 or TRBV12-4 and TRBJ1-1; tentatively, D is TRBD1 (5 bases). Trimming shortened V by 5 bases and J by 6 bases, and 13 bases separated the two germline ends. This CDR3 contains 13 residues. The CDR3 is CASSTPQGAEAFF. CDR3 sequence (DNA): TGTGCCAGCAGTACACCCCAAGGGGCTGAAGCTTTCTTT.

This clonotype was seen many times. As an off-target read in a library built for alpha chains, this beta chain has a frequency of little significance. V gene TRBV5-5 combines with J gene TRBJ2-1, with TRBD2 matching 12 bases. Germline lookup yields CDR1 SGHKS and CDR2 YYEKEE (reference sequence). Trimming at V came to 2 bases and at J to 4 bases, leaving 10 bases not matched to a gene. The CDR3 loop spans 18 amino acids. The CDR3 region has the DNA TGTGCCAGCAGCTTTCCTCCTAGCGGGAGGGCCGGATACAATGAGCAGTTCTTC. Translation gives CASSFPPSGRAGYNEQFF.

This clonotype was picked up a small number of times. The library was built for alpha chains, so this beta chain is an off-target read and its size means little. This chain connects TRBV28 to TRBJ2-3; weak D call: TRBD1 (5 bases). Germline V gene sequence: CDR1 MDHEN, CDR2 SYDVKM. With 4 bases removed from V and 6 bases from J, the gap between germline ends came to 17 bases. This CDR3 comprises 15 residues. The CDR3 nucleotides read TGTGCCAGCAGTTCCACCCAGGGATCCCCGGATACGCAGTATTTT. It yields the protein CASSSTQGSPDTQYF.

This clonotype was observed at least ten times. Since the library was made to target alpha chains, this beta chain is a stray read and its abundance is not meaningful. The V and J genes are TRBV6-6 and TRBJ2-7; 9 bases line up with TRBD1. There are 14 residues in the CDR3. The germline V gene has CDR1 MNHNY and CDR2 SVGAGI (reference sequence). Losses at the gene ends were 6 bases for V and 5 bases for J; bases not matched to a gene: 8. CDR3 residues: CASRPGQGFNEQYF. CDR3 DNA: TGTGCCAGCAGGCCGGGACAGGGTTTCAACGAGCAGTACTTC.

This clonotype was seen repeatedly, ten times or more. A library made for alpha chains picked up this beta chain off target, so its size means little. This rearrangement joins TRBV28 to TRBJ1-5, with 7 bases lining up with TRBD1. CDR3 length equals 15 residues. Germline CDR1 is MDHEN and CDR2 is SYDVKM. J gave up 8 bases and V 8 bases, and 15 bases lay outside the gene matches. The CDR3 sequence: CASPAPQGVKEPQHF. DNA for the CDR3: TGTGCCAGCCCCGCCCCCCAGGGGGTCAAGGAGCCCCAGCATTTT. The full variable domain, completed using reference TRBV28 and TRBJ1-5, is DVKVTQSSRYLVKRTGEKVFLECVQDMDHENMFWYRQDPGLGLRLIYFSYDVKMKEKGDIPEGYSVSREKKERFSLILESASTNQTSMYLCASPAPQGVKEPQHFGDGTRLSIL.

In this sample, this clonotype turned up many times. This beta chain lies outside the target of a library built for alpha chains; its clone size means little. The chain employs TRBV24-1 and TRBJ2-2, with D perhaps matching TRBD1 (7 bases). The V and J ends lost 5 bases and 4 bases respectively, with 16 bases between them. The CDR3 spans 16 residues. Germline CDR1 reads KGHDR; CDR2 reads SFDVKD. CDR3 sequence: CATSGGLGQFTGELFF. The DNA of the CDR3 is TGTGCCACCAGTGGGGGACTGGGACAGTTCACCGGGGAGCTGTTTTTT.

This clonotype showed up many times. The library was prepared for alpha chains; this beta chain is a stray read, so its frequency means little. The rearrangement uses TRBV18 and TRBJ2-4; no firm D call. Per germline, CDR1 KGHSH and CDR2 LQKENI. The V end lost 0 bases, the J end lost 3 bases, and 12 bases lay between the germline ends. This CDR3 is built from 16 residues. The CDR3: CASSPPLGQNKNIQYF. The CDR3, as DNA: TGTGCCAGCTCACCACCACTCGGTCAAAACAAAAACATTCAGTACTTC.

This clonotype was counted at least ten times. This beta chain represents an off-target read in a library built for alpha chains; its size is of limited meaning. This chain connects TRBV10-2 to TRBJ2-1, with TRBD2 as a possible D gene (5 bases). Germline CDR1 is WSHSY and CDR2 is SAAADI. This CDR3 comprises 14 residues. With 7 bases removed from V and 5 bases from J, the gap between germline ends came to 15 bases. This CDR3 is CASMGLAGHNEQFF. CDR3 coding DNA: TGCGCCAGCATGGGCCTTGCGGGCCACAATGAGCAGTTCTTC.

Ten or more counts support this clonotype. The library was designed around alpha chains, so this beta chain is a stray read whose abundance carries little weight. This sequence joins TRBV20-1 and TRBJ2-7, with a possible D match to TRBD2 (5 bases). Germline V gives CDR1 DFQATT, CDR2 SNEGSKA (reference sequence). V gave up 5 bases and J gave up 5 bases, with 19 bases separating them. CDR3 length: 14 residues. The CDR3 region has the DNA TGCAGTGCTCCCCGAGGCTTGGACGGGAACGAGCAGTACTTC. It specifies CSAPRGLDGNEQYF.

This clonotype has ten or more counts. For a library built for alpha chains, this beta chain is a stray read; little rests on its size. The chain is built from TRBV7-9 and TRBJ2-7; 9 nucleotides agree with TRBD1. CDR3 length equals 14 residues. Germline lookup yields CDR1 SEHNR and CDR2 FQNEAQ (reference sequence). With 5 bases clipped from V and 7 bases from J, the junction kept 9 bases outside the gene matches. This chain's CDR3 is CASSGRQGVWEQYF. Written as DNA, the CDR3 is TGTGCCAGCAGCGGACGACAGGGGGTATGGGAGCAGTACTTC.

This clonotype was recorded at least ten times. This beta chain is a stray sequence in a library constructed for alpha chains; its clone size is not meaningful. The V gene is TRBV19, the J gene TRBJ1-6; no firm D call. The V gene lost 10 bases and the J gene lost 4 bases, with 11 bases spanning the gap. CDR1 and CDR2 from the germline V gene are LNHDA and SQIVND (reference sequence). CDR3 length: 13 amino acids. The CDR3 protein is CATSDGYNSPLHF. In DNA, the CDR3 is TGTGCCACCTCCGACGGATATAATTCACCCCTCCACTTT.

This clonotype occurred many times. This beta chain is off target for a library built for alpha chains, so its abundance means little. The chain is built from TRBV5-1 and TRBJ2-1, with 14 bases fitting TRBD2. Trimming cost V 4 bases and J 9 bases; bases outside gene matches: 6. Germline V gene data show CDR1 as SGHRS and CDR2 as YFSETQ. The CDR3 spans 15 residues. The CDR3 region has the DNA TGCGCCAGCAGCCCGGGACTAGCGGGAGAGGGTGAGCAGTTCTTC. The encoded protein is CASSPGLAGEGEQFF.

This clonotype was observed at least ten times. This beta chain is a stray read from a library made for alpha chains; its abundance is not meaningful. The chain joins TRBV7-2 to TRBJ1-5, with 7 positions matching TRBD1. Germline CDR1 reads SGHTA; CDR2 reads FQGNSA. After removal of 3 bases from V and 1 base from J, the junction contained 3 bases not matched to a gene. This CDR3 comprises 15 residues. CDR3 in amino acids: CASSFTGESNQPQHF. The CDR3 DNA reads as TGTGCCAGCAGCTTTACAGGGGAGAGCAATCAGCCCCAGCATTTT. The whole variable domain, remainder taken from reference TRBV7-2 and TRBJ1-5, is GAGVSQSPSNKVTEKGKDVELRCDPISGHTALYWYRQSLGQGLEFLIYFQGNSAPDKSGLPSDRFSAERTGGSVSTLTIQRTQQEDSAVYLCASSFTGESNQPQHFGDGTRLSIL.

This clonotype was recorded at least ten times. The size of this beta chain means little, since it is a stray read in a library made for alpha chains. The rearrangement links TRBV7-2 to TRBJ2-2; D not resolved. The CDR3 is 13 amino acids. V lost 5 bases and J 2 bases, leaving 6 bases between the germline ends. Per the germline V gene, CDR1 is SGHTA and CDR2 is FQGNSA. CDR3 DNA sequence: TGTGCCAGCAGCGGGCGAAACACCGGGGAGCTGTTTTTT. Protein sequence: CASSGRNTGELFF.

This clonotype was recorded a few times. Because the library targeted alpha chains, this beta chain is an off-target read whose size means little. The chain joins TRBV27 to TRBJ2-5, with D uncertain. CDR3 length equals 12 residues. V lost 6 bases, J lost 5 bases, and 10 bases lay in between. Germline values: CDR1 MNHEY, CDR2 SMNVEV (reference sequence). The chain's CDR3 is CASRSSSETQYF. Here the CDR3 DNA reads TGTGCCAGCAGATCCTCTAGTGAGACCCAGTACTTC.

With regard to this clonotype: Because this beta chain is a stray read in a library intended to capture alpha chains, its abundance should not be given much weight. This chain links TRBV5-1 with TRBJ2-5, with TRBD1 matching 8 bases. J lost 5 bases, V lost 4 bases, and 13 bases had no gene match. This CDR3 is 16 amino acids long. Germline V gene sequence: CDR1 SGHRS, CDR2 YFSETQ. The CDR3 region has the DNA TGCGCCAGCAGCCCCGTTTCGGGACAGGTGGGCGAGACCCAGTACTTC. Translating gives CASSPVSGQVGETQYF.

There are many counts of this clonotype. Being off target in a library aimed at alpha chains, this beta chain has a size of little meaning. The chain has TRBV21-1 and TRBJ2-5. TRBV21-1 counts as a pseudogene. CDR3 length: 14 residues. The DNA of the CDR3 is TGTGCCAGCAGCGCTCCGGCGGCCCAAGAGACCCAGTACTTC. This sequence encodes CASSAPAAQETQYF.

Notes on this clonotype: This beta chain represents an off-target read in a library built for alpha chains; its size is of limited meaning. The chain recombines TRBV12-3 or TRBV12-4 with TRBJ2-7, with D possibly matching TRBD2 (6 bases). V was cut by 4 bases and J by 0 bases, with 16 bases left in between. The CDR3 runs to 16 residues. In nucleotides, the CDR3 is TGTGCCAGCAGTTCTCGGCTGCGGGGAAGCTCCTACGAGCAGTACTTC. Amino acids: CASSSRLRGSSYEQYF.

This clonotype has ten or more counts. The library was prepared for alpha chains; this beta chain is a stray read, so its frequency means little. The rearrangement joins TRBV5-1 to TRBJ2-1; 7 bases match TRBD2. With V trimmed by 6 bases and J by 4 bases, 13 bases remained unmatched. The germline CDR1 and CDR2 sequences are SGHRS and YFSETQ. This CDR3 has 16 residues. As DNA, the CDR3 is TGCGCCAGCACCATTTCCGGGACTACAACTTACAATGAGCAGTTCTTC. It encodes CASTISGTTTYNEQFF.